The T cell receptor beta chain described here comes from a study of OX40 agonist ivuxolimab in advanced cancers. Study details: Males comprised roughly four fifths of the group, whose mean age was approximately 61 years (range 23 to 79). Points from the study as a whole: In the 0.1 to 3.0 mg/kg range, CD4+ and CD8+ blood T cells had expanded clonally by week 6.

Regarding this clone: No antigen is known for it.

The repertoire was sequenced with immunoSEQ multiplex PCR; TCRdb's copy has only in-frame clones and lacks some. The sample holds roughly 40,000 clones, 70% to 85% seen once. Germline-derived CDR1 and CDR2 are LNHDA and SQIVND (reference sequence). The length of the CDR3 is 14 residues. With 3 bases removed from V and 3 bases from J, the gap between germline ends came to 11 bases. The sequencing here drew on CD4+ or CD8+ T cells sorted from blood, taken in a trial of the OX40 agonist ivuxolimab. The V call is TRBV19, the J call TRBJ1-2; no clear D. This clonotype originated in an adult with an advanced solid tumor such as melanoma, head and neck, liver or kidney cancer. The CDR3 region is CASSISGPYYGYTF. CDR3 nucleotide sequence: TGTGCCAGTAGTATTTCCGGCCCTTACTATGGCTACACCTTC.